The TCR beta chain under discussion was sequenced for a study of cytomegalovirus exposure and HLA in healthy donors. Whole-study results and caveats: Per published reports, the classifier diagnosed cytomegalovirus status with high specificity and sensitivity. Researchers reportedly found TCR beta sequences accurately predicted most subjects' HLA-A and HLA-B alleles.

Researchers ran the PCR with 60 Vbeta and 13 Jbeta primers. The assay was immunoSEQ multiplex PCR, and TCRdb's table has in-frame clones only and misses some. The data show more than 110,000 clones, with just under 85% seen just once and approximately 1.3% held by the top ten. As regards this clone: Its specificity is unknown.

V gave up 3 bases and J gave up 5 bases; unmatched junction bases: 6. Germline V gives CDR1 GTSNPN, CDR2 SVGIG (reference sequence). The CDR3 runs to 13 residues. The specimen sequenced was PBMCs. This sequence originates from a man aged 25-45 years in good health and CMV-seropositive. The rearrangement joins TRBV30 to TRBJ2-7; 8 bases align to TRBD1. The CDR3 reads CAWSGQGLDEQYF. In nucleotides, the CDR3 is TGTGCCTGGAGCGGACAGGGCTTGGACGAGCAGTACTTC.